Below, 27 T cell receptor beta chains from the same sample are listed, as sequenced in a study of CD8+ T cells in alopecia areata. Stated treatment: oral pan-JAK inhibitor, 5-10 mg twice daily. Isolated RNA was reverse transcribed into cDNA used as the sequencing template. The table came from immunoSEQ multiplex PCR; TCRdb's copy has only in-frame clones and leaves some out. The sample contains about 100,000 clones, roughly 60% of which appear only once. This material consisted of CD8+ T cells sorted from blood, taken at approximately week 56, from a patient treated with tofacitinib. These receptors all stem from a human donor with alopecia areata.

Written as DNA, the CDR3 is TGTGCCAGCAGCCAATTGCAGATGGGAAATTCACCCCTCCACTTT. Protein: CASSQLQMGNSPLHF. The J gene is TRBJ1-6, the V gene TRBV14; no reliable D call. CDR3 length: 15 residues. Germline V lookup: CDR1 SGHDN, CDR2 FVKESK. V lost 2 bases and J 7 bases, leaving 12 bases between the germline ends.

This sequence joins TRBV7-9 and TRBJ1-6; the D is unclear. The CDR3 runs to 13 residues. Germline CDR1 reads SEHNR; CDR2 reads FQNEAQ (reference sequence). V shed 5 bases and J shed 7 bases, with 9 bases lying between them. The DNA of the CDR3 is TGTGCCAGCAGCCCCGTCCTCAATTCACCCCTCCACTTT. This encodes CASSPVLNSPLHF. The full variable domain, its missing parts supplied by reference TRBV7-9 and TRBJ1-6, is DTGVSQNPRHKITKRGQNVTFRCDPISEHNRLYWYRQTLGQGPEFLTYFQNEAQLEKSRLLSDRFSAERPKGSFSTLEIQRTEQGDSAMYLCASSPVLNSPLHFGNGTRLTVT.

The chain joins TRBV5-3 to TRBJ2-3; D remains unclear. TRBV5-3 is noted as an ORF with a role that remains uncertain. This CDR3 is 14 amino acids long. V was trimmed by 2 bases and J by 3 bases, leaving 10 bases between them. This chain's CDR3 is CARSFFLVTDTQYF. CDR3 nucleotide sequence: TGTGCCAGAAGCTTCTTTTTGGTAACAGATACGCAGTATTTT.

Only one count was recorded for this clone. This rearrangement joins TRBV6-6 to TRBJ2-7; no clear D. Trimming pared 2 bases from V and 1 base from J, leaving 6 bases between. Germline assignment: CDR1 MNHNY and CDR2 SVGAGI (reference sequence). This CDR3 spans 13 amino acids. The DNA of the CDR3 is TGTGCCAGCAGTTACGACAATTCCTACGAGCAGTACTTC. Translated, it gives CASSYDNSYEQYF.

This clone occurred a few times. The V gene is TRBV5-6, the J gene TRBJ1-2, with D maybe TRBD1 (6 bases). V lost 3 bases and J lost 2, with 14 bases in between. The CDR3 is 15 amino acids. The germline V gene encodes CDR1 SGHDT and CDR2 YYEEEE. The CDR3 DNA is TGTGCCAGCAGCTCCTCAGGACAGAGAAACTATGGCTACACCTTC. It translates to CASSSSGQRNYGYTF.

The rearrangement uses TRBV5-6 and TRBJ2-7; TRBD2 agrees at 9 bases. The CDR3 consists of 14 residues. With V trimmed by 3 bases and J by 3 bases, 4 bases remained unmatched. Germline V CDR1 and CDR2: SGHDT, YYEEEE. The CDR3 here is CASSSGLAIYEQYF. Here the CDR3 DNA reads TGTGCCAGCAGCTCCGGACTAGCGATCTACGAGCAGTACTTC.

V usage is TRBV6-1 and J usage is TRBJ2-3, with TRBD1 identical over 7 bases. CDR1 is MNHNS and CDR2 is SASEGT in the germline V gene. J was trimmed by 6 bases and V by 5 bases; bases with no gene match: 11. The CDR3 totals 15 residues. As DNA, the CDR3 is TGTGCCAGCAGTCTAGACAGGGAAATCCTGGATACGCAGTATTTT. As protein: CASSLDREILDTQYF.

The chain recombines TRBV9 with TRBJ1-4; perhaps TRBD1 as D (5 bases). With 2 bases removed from V and 8 bases from J, the gap between germline ends came to 16 bases. The CDR3 length is 15 residues. CDR1 is SGDLS, CDR2 YYNGEE, per germline. This CDR3 is CASSVGDGVTEKLFF. CDR3 bases: TGTGCCAGCAGCGTCGGGGACGGCGTAACGGAAAAACTGTTTTTT.

The V gene is TRBV2, the J gene TRBJ1-1; TRBD1 matches 9 bases. The CDR3 is 13 amino acids. Germline CDR1 reads SNHLY; CDR2 reads FYNNEI. The V segment lost 6 bases and the J segment 4 bases; nucleotides outside the gene matches: 3. The CDR3 protein is CASRETGGTEAFF. DNA of the CDR3: TGTGCCAGCAGAGAGACAGGGGGCACTGAAGCTTTCTTT. Variable domain in full (rest from reference TRBV2 and TRBJ1-1): EPEVTQTPSHQVTQMGQEVILRCVPISNHLYFYWYRQILGQKVEFLVSFYNNEISEKSEIFDDQFSVERPDGSNFTLKIRSTKLEDSAMYFCASRETGGTEAFFGQGTRLTVV.

The V and J genes are TRBV5-8 and TRBJ2-2, with TRBD1 identical over 8 bases. Germline V gives CDR1 SGHTS, CDR2 YDEGEE. V gave up 4 bases and J gave up 0 bases; unmatched junction bases: 5. CDR3 size: 16 residues. The CDR3 DNA sequence: TGTGCCAGCAGCGTAGGACAGGGATCGAACACCGGGGAGCTGTTTTTT. Protein product: CASSVGQGSNTGELFF.

The V call is TRBV19, the J call TRBJ2-4; D might be TRBD2 (6 bases). The length of the CDR3 is 13 residues. Germline CDR1 reads LNHDA; CDR2 reads SQIVND (reference sequence). Deletions cut 7 bases from V and 8 bases from J, with 15 bases between. CDR3 in DNA: TGTGCCAGTACCGCGGGATGGGCGGACATTCAGTACTTC. Protein: CASTAGWADIQYF.

The chain recombines TRBV11-2 with TRBJ2-3, with a possible D match to TRBD2 (5 bases). Trimming stripped 5 bases from V and 3 bases from J, with 12 bases between. The germline V gene has CDR1 SGHAT and CDR2 FQNNGV. CDR3 size: 14 residues. The CDR3 sequence: CASSPWTGTDTQYF. CDR3 bases: TGTGCCAGCAGCCCATGGACGGGAACAGATACGCAGTATTTT.

V gene TRBV30 combines with J gene TRBJ2-3; 7 positions agree with TRBD1. The germline V gene has CDR1 GTSNPN and CDR2 SVGIG (reference sequence). The length of the CDR3 is 13 residues. The trim removed 0 bases at V and 5 bases at J, leaving 2 bases unmatched. The CDR3 region has the DNA TGTGCCTGGAGTGTACCAGGGGGAGATACGCAGTATTTT. Its translation is CAWSVPGGDTQYF. Combining the CDR3 with reference TRBV30 and TRBJ2-3 gives the whole variable domain SQTIHQWPATLVQPVGSPLSLECTVEGTSNPNLYWYRQAAGRGLQLLFYSVGIGQISSEVPQNLSASRPQDRQFILSSKKLLLSDSGFYLCAWSVPGGDTQYFGPGTRLTVL.

Concerning this clone: The junction does not match germline at one end; this may be a read error. V is TRBV7-8 and J is TRBJ2-3; 13 bases are a match to TRBD2. Germline V gene sequence: CDR1 SGHVS, CDR2 FQNEAQ. The CDR3 runs to 12 residues. The CDR3 DNA reads as TGTGCCAGCAGCCTCGGACTAGCGGGGGAGGATTTT. Translation: CASSLGLAGEDF.

CDR3 sequence reads: CASSPGQILNTEAFF. The CDR3 DNA sequence: TGTGCCAGCAGTCCGGGACAGATCCTGAACACTGAAGCTTTCTTT. The chain recombines TRBV6-1 with TRBJ1-1; 7 positions match TRBD1. CDR1 MNHNS and CDR2 SASEGT come from the germline V gene. The CDR3 consists of 15 residues. The V gene end was trimmed by 5 bases and the J gene end by 0 bases; junction bases not matched to a gene: 6.

The genes are TRBV9 and TRBJ2-1, with TRBD2 matching 13 bases. Trimming removed 2 bases from V and 7 bases from J; junction bases left unmatched: 9. From germline, CDR1 is SGDLS and CDR2 YYNGEE. The length of the CDR3 is 17 residues. This CDR3 reads CASSVRLAGGPSNEQFF. CDR3 in DNA: TGTGCCAGCAGCGTTAGACTAGCGGGGGGACCCTCGAATGAGCAGTTCTTC.

This chain connects TRBV7-9 to TRBJ2-1, with D uncertain. Germline V gene data show CDR1 as SEHNR and CDR2 as FQNEAQ (reference sequence). V lost 1 base, J lost 5 bases, and 3 bases lay in between. The CDR3 contains 12 residues. CDR3 sequence reads: CASSLGDNEQFF. CDR3 sequence (DNA): TGTGCCAGCAGCTTAGGCGACAATGAGCAGTTCTTC.

This clone occurred a few times. The chain links TRBV10-3 to TRBJ2-1; the D gene is possibly TRBD1 (6 bases). The CDR3 runs 16 residues. V lost 0 bases and J 4 bases, leaving 13 bases between the germline ends. Germline values: CDR1 ENHRY, CDR2 SYGVKD. For the CDR3, the DNA is TGTGCCATCAGTGAGTCGATGGCAGGGGCTTACAATGAGCAGTTCTTC. Translating gives CAISESMAGAYNEQFF.

The table lists this clone with a few counts. V is TRBV6-6 and J is TRBJ2-1; D not certain. Per the germline V gene, CDR1 is MNHNY and CDR2 is SVGAGI (reference sequence). V lost 2 bases to trimming and J lost 4 bases, with 9 bases between them. The CDR3 has 14 amino acids. The CDR3 sequence: CASSYLTEYNEQFF. As DNA, the CDR3 is TGTGCCAGCAGTTACCTGACGGAATACAATGAGCAGTTCTTC.

V is TRBV10-3 and J is TRBJ1-2; D unresolved. The V gene lost 3 bases and the J gene lost 2 bases, with 16 bases spanning the gap. CDR3 length equals 16 residues. From germline, CDR1 is ENHRY and CDR2 SYGVKD. The CDR3 nucleotides are TGTGCCATCAGTGAAGGAGGTGTCGGGAGGAACTATGGCTACACCTTC. It specifies CAISEGGVGRNYGYTF.

This chain joins TRBV2 and TRBJ2-3; a possible D gene is TRBD1 (5 bases). The CDR3 consists of 16 residues. Germline lookup yields CDR1 SNHLY and CDR2 FYNNEI. V lost 2 bases and J 2 bases, leaving 14 bases between the germline ends. In DNA, the CDR3 is TGTGCCAGCAGTGAAATTGACAGTCTAAACACAGATACGCAGTATTTT. The encoded protein is CASSEIDSLNTDTQYF.

CDR3 protein: CASSLSGGDSGELFF. Here the CDR3 DNA reads TGTGCCAGCAGCTTAAGCGGGGGGGACTCCGGGGAGCTGTTTTTT. The rearrangement uses TRBV7-8 and TRBJ2-2, with 10 bases lining up with TRBD2. The CDR3 spans 15 residues. Germline CDR1 reads SGHVS; CDR2 reads FQNEAQ. Trimming took 2 bases from V and 6 from J; bases not matched to a gene: 3.

This clone came up a few times. The V and J genes are TRBV7-9 and TRBJ2-7; maybe TRBD2 (5 bases). With 7 bases removed from V and 3 bases from J, the gap between germline ends came to 13 bases. The germline gives CDR1 SEHNR, CDR2 FQNEAQ (reference sequence). The CDR3 sequence is 13 residues long. The CDR3 protein is CASTDSRVYEQYF. For the CDR3, the DNA is TGTGCCAGCACCGACTCGCGGGTCTACGAGCAGTACTTC.

This chain joins TRBV30 and TRBJ2-1; D gene uncertain. This CDR3 region has 12 residues. V was clipped by 0 bases and J by 10 bases, with 10 bases between them. Germline V CDR1 and CDR2: GTSNPN, SVGIG (reference sequence). This chain's CDR3 is CAWSVEIGEQFF. Written as DNA, the CDR3 is TGTGCCTGGAGTGTAGAAATAGGAGAGCAGTTCTTC.

V usage is TRBV4-1 and J usage is TRBJ1-1; D is unclear. V lost 0 bases and J 1 base, leaving 9 bases between the germline ends. The CDR3 contains 15 residues. CDR1 and CDR2 from the germline V gene are MGHRA and YSYEKL. The CDR3 reads CASSQDMGGNTEAFF. CDR3 coding DNA: TGCGCCAGCAGCCAAGATATGGGCGGGAACACTGAAGCTTTCTTT.

Here the CDR3 DNA reads TGTGCCAGCAGCTTCGGGGGGAATTACGAGCAGTACTTC. Amino acid sequence: CASSFGGNYEQYF. The chain uses TRBV11-1 and TRBJ2-7; 7 nucleotides match TRBD2. CDR1 is SGHAT and CDR2 is FQDESV in the germline V gene (reference sequence). The CDR3 consists of 13 residues. The trim removed 3 bases at V and 4 bases at J, leaving 3 bases unmatched.

This clone showed up just a few times. The V gene is TRBV7-9, the J gene TRBJ1-2; D is undetermined. CDR1 SEHNR and CDR2 FQNEAQ come from the germline V gene (reference sequence). The CDR3 covers 16 residues. The germline V and J ends were trimmed by 5 bases and 5 bases, with 21 bases remaining between them. Written as DNA, the CDR3 is TGTGCCAGCAGCGCGCTTCAGAGAAGGTTTTGGTATGGCTACACCTTC. It specifies CASSALQRRFWYGYTF.